This T cell receptor (beta chain) was sequenced in a study of siplizumab effects on memory and regulatory T cells (dated by TCRdb to the late 2010s). Turning to the overall study: The study looked at the effect of siplizumab, an anti-CD2 antibody, on alloreactive T-cell subsets in allogeneic mixed lymphocyte reactions made from human PBMCs. Study-wide conclusions, independent of this receptor: Unstimulated naive T cells appeared more diverse than memory T cells, and naive cells seemed to contribute substantially to the alloresponse. The cumulative frequency of alloreactive sequences traceable to unstimulated CD4+ memory T cells was significantly reduced by siplizumab. No functional confirmation was obtained for the suppressive function of proliferating Tregs from siplizumab cultures. Sequences below about 10^-5 frequency were poorly captured, so only a minor fraction of alloreactive clones could be mapped to unstimulated subsets. About 75-96% of proliferating CD4+ or CD8+ clones could not be given a naive or memory phenotype. In reactions with siplizumab, an average of roughly 70% of mappable alloreactive CD4+ clones were Treg-derived, compared with 25% to 30% in control reactions.

Library generation was performed with the immunoSEQ multiplex PCR assay. Approximately 100,000 TCR templates per sample were assayed on the deep sequencing platform. Genomic DNA extracted from sorted T cells was used for TCRbeta CDR3 sequencing. On the study's bioinformatics: The R programming language was used for clonal analysis of the TCRbeta CDR3 data. Alloreactive CD4+ and CD8+ clones were defined by comparing unstimulated samples with post-reaction CFSE-low samples. Regulatory or non-regulatory origin of alloreactive CD4+ clones was assigned by matching sequences to the sorted unstimulated Treg and non-Treg repertoires. Entries here come from immuneACCESS through TCRdb and include only in-frame sequences with V and J called. Some clones fail to appear in such tables; in the studies checked, an unresolved V gene covers under half of the shortfall, and the cause of the remainder is unknown. Clone size and the V and J calls come from that table; the DNA yielded D and trimming. In all, the sample holds tens of thousands of clones, and approximately 93% of those were seen once. The ten largest account for about 5% of the sample.

Sorted unstimulated T cells and proliferating T cells recovered from mixed lymphocyte reactions underwent TCRbeta CDR3 sequencing. Fresh whole blood from fewer than twelve HLA-typed healthy donors was used to isolate PBMCs. As for this clone: Its antigen is still unknown. No base qualities exist here, and no much larger clone lies one base off it.

This clonotype was obtained from a human donor in good health. The specimen sequenced was CD8+ T cells sorted from blood.

This receptor has the CDR3 CASSPRGDVEQFF. The nucleotide sequence reads as follows: TGTGCCAGCAGTCCCAGAGGGGATGTTGAGCAGTTCTTC. The rearrangement joined TRBV25-1 to TRBJ2-1; the D region may be TRBD1 or TRBD2, each matching 5 bases equally. Trimming costs V 5 bases and J 9 bases, and their ends lie 14 bases apart. CDR1 and CDR2, looked up from the germline V gene, are MGHDK and SYGVNS. From the cysteine through the phenylalanine, the CDR3 covers 13 amino acids. CDR3 DNA only is kept here, 39 bases in frame from base 1.